The 24 T cell receptor beta chains below come from one sample, sequenced in a study of shared clonotypes between healthy human individuals. Data came from immunoSEQ multiplex PCR; TCRdb stores just in-frame clones and leaves some out. The sample includes 850,000 to 1,200,000 clones, 65% to 80% of them seen just once. Sequenced: memory CD4+ T cells sorted from blood. Subset meaning: CD45RA-negative fraction. These receptor sequences come from a man aged 18 to 35 in good health.

This chain connects TRBV9 to TRBJ1-5; D is unclear. The V end was cut by 4 bases, the J end by 7 bases, with 15 bases between. In germline, CDR1 is SGDLS, CDR2 YYNGEE. This CDR3 is built from 14 residues. CDR3 residues: CASSPGQSGQPQHF. CDR3 bases: TGTGCCAGCAGCCCAGGTCAAAGCGGCCAGCCCCAGCATTTT. The full variable domain, completed using reference TRBV9 and TRBJ1-5, is DSGVTQTPKHLITATGQRVTLRCSPRSGDLSVYWYQQSLDQGLQFLIQYYNGEERAKGNILERFSAQQFPDLHSELNLSSLELGDSALYFCASSPGQSGQPQHFGDGTRLSIL.

For the CDR3, the DNA is TGCGCCAGCAGCTCGGGGGAGCGTAATTCACCCCTCCACTTT. Protein: CASSSGERNSPLHF. The rearrangement links TRBV5-1 to TRBJ1-6; D is perhaps TRBD1 (5 bases). The CDR3 is made up of 14 amino acids. V gave up 3 bases and J gave up 6 bases, with 10 bases separating them. Germline CDR1 and CDR2: SGHRS and YFSETQ.

The CDR3 is CASSLDTFYEQYF. Written as DNA, the CDR3 is TGTGCCAGCAGCTTAGACACCTTCTACGAGCAGTACTTC. The V and J genes are TRBV7-9 and TRBJ2-7; no clear D. This CDR3 is 13 amino acids long. The V gene's germline CDR1 is SEHNR and CDR2 FQNEAQ (reference sequence). V was pared by 1 base and J by 3 bases, with 7 bases between. Full variable domain (outside the CDR3, taken from reference TRBV7-9 and TRBJ2-7): DTGVSQNPRHKITKRGQNVTFRCDPISEHNRLYWYRQTLGQGPEFLTYFQNEAQLEKSRLLSDRFSAERPKGSFSTLEIQRTEQGDSAMYLCASSLDTFYEQYFGPGTRLTVT.

V and J are TRBV18 and TRBJ2-5, with a tentative D call TRBD1 (6 bases). CDR3 length: 15 residues. V was pared by 1 base and J by 5 bases, with 14 bases between. Per the germline V gene, CDR1 is KGHSH and CDR2 is LQKENI. CDR3 loop: CASSPQTGKGETQYF. CDR3 sequence (DNA): TGTGCCAGCTCACCACAAACAGGGAAGGGGGAGACCCAGTACTTC.

This clone was seen more than once but under ten times. CDR3 DNA sequence: TGTGCCAGTACCCCGACGGGGACTAGCTCTGGAAACACCATATATTTT. This gives the protein CASTPTGTSSGNTIYF. V is TRBV19 and J is TRBJ1-3; tentatively, D is TRBD1 (5 bases). The CDR3 loop spans 16 amino acids. Trimming removed 7 bases from V and 0 bases from J, with 16 bases in between. Germline values: CDR1 LNHDA, CDR2 SQIVND (reference sequence).

This clone has a count of ten or more. The genes are TRBV6-1 and TRBJ2-6; either TRBD1 or TRBD2 may fit D (5 bases each). V gave up 4 bases and J gave up 2 bases, with 9 bases separating them. Germline CDR1 is MNHNS and CDR2 is SASEGT. The CDR3 contains 15 residues. The chain's CDR3 is CASSVMGAGANVLTF. In DNA, the CDR3 is TGTGCCAGCAGTGTAATGGGGGCTGGGGCCAACGTCCTGACTTTC.

A single count supports this clone. The rearrangement links TRBV6-5 to TRBJ1-1; weak D call: TRBD1 (5 bases). Germline CDR1 MNHEY, CDR2 SVGAGI. The CDR3 consists of 13 residues. V shed 5 bases and J shed 0 bases, with 7 bases lying between them. The CDR3 protein is CASSRGMNTEAFF. The CDR3 DNA reads as TGTGCCAGCAGTAGGGGCATGAACACTGAAGCTTTCTTT.

The V call is TRBV19, the J call TRBJ2-7; 9 bases match TRBD1. V shed 6 bases, J shed 5 bases, and the junction held 5 bases outside the gene matches. The CDR3 is 13 residues long. Per the germline V gene, CDR1 is LNHDA and CDR2 is SQIVND (reference sequence). The CDR3 protein is CASSTDRGHEQYF. In DNA, the CDR3 is TGTGCCAGTAGCACGGACAGGGGCCACGAGCAGTACTTC.

V usage is TRBV19 and J usage is TRBJ1-4, with a weak D call TRBD1 (6 bases). V dropped 3 bases and J dropped 5 bases, with 10 bases sitting between them. This CDR3 has 14 residues. Germline values: CDR1 LNHDA, CDR2 SQIVND (reference sequence). The CDR3 region has the DNA TGTGCCAGTAGTATGGAGAGGGGGAATGAAAAACTGTTTTTT. Its translation: CASSMERGNEKLFF.

The chain combines TRBV5-6 with TRBJ1-5; 10 bases align to TRBD1. The junction had 9 bases not matched to a gene; V was cut back by 4 bases and J by 2 bases. The germline gives CDR1 SGHDT, CDR2 YYEEEE. The CDR3 totals 17 residues. CDR3 residues: CASSIGQGGYGNQPQHF. The CDR3 nucleotides read TGTGCCAGCAGCATAGGACAGGGGGGCTATGGCAATCAGCCCCAGCATTTT. The complete variable domain, with remaining parts taken from reference TRBV5-6 and TRBJ1-5, reads DAGVTQSPTHLIKTRGQQVTLRCSPKSGHDTVSWYQQALGQGPQFIFQYYEEEERQRGNFPDRFSGHQFPNYSSELNVNALLLGDSALYLCASSIGQGGYGNQPQHFGDGTRLSIL.

This chain uses TRBV7-9 with TRBJ2-5; possible D gene TRBD1, 6 bases. In germline, CDR1 is SEHNR, CDR2 FQNEAQ (reference sequence). This CDR3 has 13 amino acids. V was trimmed by 3 bases and J by 3 bases, leaving 8 bases between them. CDR3 amino acids: CASSLDSKETQYF. CDR3 in DNA: TGTGCCAGCAGCTTGGACAGTAAAGAGACCCAGTACTTC. Combining the CDR3 with reference TRBV7-9 and TRBJ2-5 gives the whole variable domain DTGVSQNPRHKITKRGQNVTFRCDPISEHNRLYWYRQTLGQGPEFLTYFQNEAQLEKSRLLSDRFSAERPKGSFSTLEIQRTEQGDSAMYLCASSLDSKETQYFGPGTRLLVL.

This chain connects TRBV14 to TRBJ1-4, with unresolved D. CDR3 length: 13 amino acids. CDR1 and CDR2 from the germline V gene are SGHDN and FVKESK. V lost 4 bases to trimming and J lost 8 bases, with 11 bases between them. The CDR3 DNA is TGTGCCAGCAGCCGCCCCGCGGTGGAAAAACTGTTTTTT. Translating it yields CASSRPAVEKLFF.

This clone was observed a handful of times. V usage is TRBV5-5 and J usage is TRBJ2-6, with TRBD1 identical over 10 bases. There are 18 residues in the CDR3. V shed 1 base, J shed 2 bases, and the junction held 6 bases outside the gene matches. Germline V gene lookup returns CDR1 SGHKS and CDR2 YYEKEE (reference sequence). CDR3 amino acids: CASSLIGDRGTGANVLTF. CDR3 in DNA: TGTGCCAGCAGCTTGATAGGGGACAGGGGAACTGGGGCCAACGTCCTGACTTTC. The variable domain in full, completed from reference TRBV5-5 and TRBJ2-6, reads DAGVTQSPTHLIKTRGQQVTLRCSPISGHKSVSWYQQVLGQGPQFIFQYYEKEERGRGNFPDRFSARQFPNYSSELNVNALLLGDSALYLCASSLIGDRGTGANVLTFGAGSRLTVL.

The V and J genes are TRBV5-8 and TRBJ2-1; D unresolved. The germline V gene encodes CDR1 SGHTS and CDR2 YDEGEE. The CDR3 consists of 11 residues. V was pared by 6 bases and J by 9 bases, with 10 bases between. The CDR3 protein is CASNSLGEQFF. The CDR3 coding sequence is TGTGCCAGCAATTCTCTGGGTGAGCAGTTCTTC. Using reference TRBV5-8 and TRBJ2-1 for the parts outside the CDR3, the full variable domain is EAGVTQSPTHLIKTRGQQATLRCSPISGHTSVYWYQQALGLGLQFLLWYDEGEERNRGNFPPRFSGRQFPNYSSELNVNALELEDSALYLCASNSLGEQFFGPGTRLTVL.

V is TRBV19 and J is TRBJ1-5; D remains ambiguous. V was cut by 3 bases and J by 5 bases, with 14 bases left in between. Germline V CDR1 and CDR2: LNHDA, SQIVND (reference sequence). The CDR3 runs 15 residues. In nucleotides, the CDR3 is TGTGCCAGTAGTATTTCCCAGCGCGGGGATCAGCCCCAGCATTTT. Its protein product is CASSISQRGDQPQHF.

V gene TRBV6-5 combines with J gene TRBJ2-3, with TRBD1 identical over 8 bases. This CDR3 has 15 amino acids. V trimming: 3 bases; J trimming: 2 bases; junction bases outside the gene matches: 4. Germline CDR1 and CDR2: MNHEY and SVGAGI. The chain's CDR3 is CASSYSDRVTDTQYF. In DNA form, the CDR3 reads TGTGCCAGCAGTTATTCGGACAGGGTCACAGATACGCAGTATTTT.

The chain recombines TRBV7-2 with TRBJ1-1, with TRBD1 identical over 9 bases. Germline lookup yields CDR1 SGHTA and CDR2 FQGNSA. The ends lost 5 bases at V and 3 bases at J; junction bases unmatched: 10. The CDR3 is made up of 16 amino acids. This CDR3 is CASSPAGQGLDTEAFF. The DNA for the CDR3 is TGTGCCAGCAGCCCCGCGGGACAGGGTCTGGACACTGAAGCTTTCTTT.

This clone was detected only once. The rearrangement links TRBV2 to TRBJ2-7; D call uncertain. Germline V gene sequence: CDR1 SNHLY, CDR2 FYNNEI. Trimming took off 5 bases at V and 5 bases at J, with 13 bases between the two ends. CDR3 size: 13 residues. In DNA form, the CDR3 reads TGTGCCAGCAGTCAAAATGGGGTGGACGAGCAGTACTTC. This translates into CASSQNGVDEQYF. Supplemented by reference TRBV2 and TRBJ2-7, the full variable domain reads EPEVTQTPSHQVTQMGQEVILRCVPISNHLYFYWYRQILGQKVEFLVSFYNNEISEKSEIFDDQFSVERPDGSNFTLKIRSTKLEDSAMYFCASSQNGVDEQYFGPGTRLTVT.

The chain joins TRBV27 to TRBJ2-3; the D is unclear. CDR3 size: 14 residues. Germline V gene data show CDR1 as MNHEY and CDR2 as SMNVEV (reference sequence). The V and J ends lost 3 bases and 4 bases respectively, with 11 bases between them. CDR3 sequence reads: CASSFSVVSDTQYF. CDR3 sequence (DNA): TGTGCCAGCAGTTTTTCGGTGGTATCAGATACGCAGTATTTT.

The chain carries TRBV29-1 and TRBJ2-7, with a weak D call TRBD1 (6 bases). In germline, CDR1 is SQVTM, CDR2 ANQGSEA. V was pared by 6 bases and J by 2 bases, with 17 bases between. The CDR3 length is 14 residues. CDR3 nucleotides: TGCAGCGTGGTGACCGGGACAAGGACCTACGAGCAGTACTTC. Translating gives CSVVTGTRTYEQYF.

The sample holds one count of this clone. The chain couples TRBV6-6 to TRBJ2-5, with D possibly being TRBD2 (5 bases). The germline CDR1 and CDR2 sequences are MNHNY and SVGAGI (reference sequence). The CDR3 runs to 15 residues. V was trimmed by 2 bases and J by 0 bases, leaving 10 bases between them. The CDR3 spells CASSYGRGYQETQYF. The CDR3 nucleotides read TGTGCCAGCAGTTACGGCCGGGGTTACCAAGAGACCCAGTACTTC.

This chain connects TRBV27 to TRBJ1-1, with D unresolved. Germline lookup yields CDR1 MNHEY and CDR2 SMNVEV (reference sequence). This CDR3 has 13 residues. The germline V and J ends were trimmed by 6 bases and 0 bases, with 8 bases remaining between them. The CDR3 coding sequence is TGTGCCAGCAGCCGTATAATGAACACTGAAGCTTTCTTT. Amino acid sequence: CASSRIMNTEAFF.

In its sample, this clone was seen many times. The CDR3 DNA reads as TGTGCCAGCAGACCGAGACAGGGTTGGAGCTATGGCTACACCTTC. Encoded protein: CASRPRQGWSYGYTF. This chain links TRBV6-5 with TRBJ1-2; TRBD1 matches at 7 bases. The V and J ends lost 6 bases and 4 bases, in that order; junction bases with no gene match: 11. This CDR3 has 15 amino acids. Germline loops: CDR1 MNHEY, CDR2 SVGAGI.

The chain is built from TRBV30 and TRBJ1-1; tentative D call: TRBD1 (5 bases). This CDR3 spans 14 amino acids. Per germline, CDR1 GTSNPN and CDR2 SVGIG (reference sequence). The V and J ends lost 2 bases and 1 base respectively, with 11 bases between them. CDR3 DNA sequence: TGTGCCTGGAGTTTAGGAGGGGCGAACACTGAAGCTTTCTTT. Protein: CAWSLGGANTEAFF.